Shown below are 27 T cell receptor beta chains from a single sample sequenced in a study of blood T cell repertoires in COVID-19 (TCRdb year 2020). The library was produced with the immunoSEQ multiplex PCR assay. TCRdb carries this immuneACCESS record with in-frame sequences only. Its versions omit some clonotypes, under half of them owing to an unresolved V gene in the studies checked, with the rest unexplained. A total of some 42,000 clones appear in this sample, 70% to 90% of them only once. The ten largest clones add up to less than 2.5% of the sample. Sequencing used peripheral blood. These receptors originate from a human donor in a cohort sampled during active COVID-19.

J is TRBJ1-1 and V is TRBV6-6; D gene uncertain. Germline V gene data show CDR1 as MNHNY and CDR2 as SVGAGI (reference sequence). The V end was cut by 0 bases, the J end by 11 bases, with 7 bases between. The CDR3 sequence is 11 residues long. The CDR3 DNA is TGTGCCAGCAGTTACTCGCAAGCCGCTTTCTTT. Its protein is CASSYSQAAFF.

The chain uses TRBV11-3 and TRBJ1-1; no clear D gene. Trimming removed 4 bases from V and 0 bases from J, with 9 bases in between. CDR1 is SGHNT and CDR2 is YENEEA in the germline V gene. The CDR3 spans 14 residues. Here the CDR3 reads CASSYTGLNTEAFF. DNA of the CDR3: TGTGCCAGCAGCTATACGGGTTTGAACACTGAAGCTTTCTTT.

J is TRBJ2-3 and V is TRBV3-1 (or the pseudogene TRBV3-2); 10 nucleotides agree with TRBD2. This CDR3 comprises 16 residues. Germline V gene lookup returns CDR1 LGHDT and CDR2 YNNKEL (reference sequence). V shed 0 bases, J shed 4 bases, and the junction held 4 bases outside the gene matches. This chain's CDR3 is CASSQDTLAGADTQYF. Here the CDR3 DNA reads TGTGCCAGCAGCCAAGATACGCTAGCGGGGGCAGATACGCAGTATTTT.

The V call is TRBV21-1, the J call TRBJ2-1; TRBD2, the D gene given by the table, was not confirmed from the DNA. TRBV21-1 constitutes a pseudogene. The CDR3 sequence is 19 residues long. This CDR3 reads CASSKAGAGGLSSYNEQFF. DNA for the CDR3: TGTGCCAGCAGCAAAGCGGGCGCGGGGGGGCTTAGCTCCTACAATGAGCAGTTCTTC.

The rearrangement links TRBV7-8 to TRBJ1-6; perhaps TRBD1 as D (5 bases). Trimming shortened V by 1 base and J by 9 bases, and 16 bases separated the two germline ends. The CDR3 spans 16 residues. Germline CDR1 SGHVS, CDR2 FQNEAQ. The CDR3 loop reads CASSLDLGGNSSPLHF. The CDR3 DNA reads as TGTGCCAGCAGCTTAGATTTGGGGGGTAACAGTTCACCCCTCCACTTT.

The gene calls are TRBV7-4 and TRBJ2-4; no definite D call. Trimming removed 1 base at V and 0 bases at J, with 10 bases between. CDR1 is SGHVT and CDR2 is SQSDAQ in the germline V gene. The CDR3 is 16 amino acids. The CDR3 sequence: CASSLVTEVAKNIQYF. CDR3 nucleotide sequence: TGTGCCAGCAGCTTAGTCACCGAGGTAGCCAAAAACATTCAGTACTTC. Full variable domain (outside the CDR3, taken from reference TRBV7-4 and TRBJ2-4): GAGVSQSPRYKVAKRGRDVALRCDSISGHVTLYWYRQTLGQGSEVLTYSQSDAQRDKSGRPSGRFSAERPERSVSTLKIQRTEQGDSAVYLCASSLVTEVAKNIQYFGAGTRLSVL.

The chain recombines TRBV6-5 with TRBJ1-5; TRBD1 aligns across 8 bases. The V and J ends lost 6 bases and 0 bases, in that order; junction bases with no gene match: 4. Germline assignment: CDR1 MNHEY and CDR2 SVGAGI. The CDR3 has 15 residues. The CDR3 DNA is TGTGCCAGCAGACGGACAGGGTATAGCAATCAGCCCCAGCATTTT. This translates into CASRRTGYSNQPQHF.

This clone was recorded only once. The J gene is TRBJ2-5, the V gene TRBV9; D perhaps matches TRBD1 (7 bases). The CDR3 is 16 residues long. V gave up 0 bases and J gave up 2 bases, with 14 bases separating them. Germline CDR1 SGDLS, CDR2 YYNGEE. The CDR3 reads CASSVDPGGIQETQYF. The CDR3 DNA reads TGTGCCAGCAGCGTAGATCCAGGGGGGATACAAGAGACCCAGTACTTC.

The chain's CDR3 is CASSHLRQGSGANVLTF. The DNA for the CDR3 is TGCGCCAGCAGCCATCTTAGACAGGGGTCTGGGGCCAACGTCCTGACTTTC. This rearrangement joins TRBV4-1 to TRBJ2-6; 8 bases align to TRBD1. Germline CDR1 is MGHRA and CDR2 is YSYEKL. Trimming took 3 bases from V and 1 from J; bases not matched to a gene: 5. This CDR3 comprises 17 residues.

The chain employs TRBV9 and TRBJ2-3, with TRBD1 identical over 7 bases. Trimming removed 0 bases from V and 3 bases from J; junction bases left unmatched: 4. The length of the CDR3 is 15 residues. Germline CDR1 is SGDLS and CDR2 is YYNGEE. In DNA, the CDR3 is TGTGCCAGCAGCGTAGGGAGACAGGGAACAGATACGCAGTATTTT. It encodes CASSVGRQGTDTQYF.

This clone has only one observation. The chain couples TRBV2 to TRBJ2-3; 7 nucleotides align to TRBD1. Germline CDR1 and CDR2: SNHLY and FYNNEI. V shed 6 bases and J 0 bases; nucleotides not matched to a gene: 6. The CDR3 totals 15 residues. The CDR3 sequence is CASSTGTDSTDTQYF. For the CDR3, the DNA is TGTGCCAGCAGCACCGGGACAGATAGCACAGATACGCAGTATTTT.

V is TRBV5-5 and J is TRBJ1-2; possibly TRBD1 for D (5 bases). The germline V and J ends were trimmed by 5 bases and 8 bases, with 16 bases remaining between them. This CDR3 is built from 13 residues. Germline V gene sequence: CDR1 SGHKS, CDR2 YYEKEE (reference sequence). The DNA for the CDR3 is TGTGCCAGCAGACGGCCCGGGGGACGAGGCTACACCTTC. This translates into CASRRPGGRGYTF.

The chain couples TRBV29-1 to TRBJ2-7; 7 positions match TRBD1. Looked up from germline, CDR1 is SQVTM and CDR2 is ANQGSEA. The J segment lost 3 bases and the V segment lost 4 bases, leaving 3 bases of the junction unmatched. The CDR3 is 12 amino acids. CDR3 sequence (DNA): TGCAGCGTTGGACAGGGTTTCTACGAGCAGTACTTC. As protein: CSVGQGFYEQYF.

The V and J genes are TRBV5-6 and TRBJ2-7; D gene unclear. The CDR3 has 13 amino acids. Germline V gives CDR1 SGHDT, CDR2 YYEEEE. V shed 5 bases and J shed 1 base, with 10 bases lying between them. CDR3 amino acids: CASSLVNSYEQYF. In DNA, the CDR3 is TGTGCCAGCAGTCTCGTTAATTCCTACGAGCAGTACTTC.

The rearrangement joins TRBV7-9 to TRBJ2-1; 7 bases agree with TRBD1. Germline loops: CDR1 SEHNR, CDR2 FQNEAQ (reference sequence). Germline trimming cut 6 bases from V and 8 bases from J; bases unmatched to any gene: 7. This CDR3 is built from 13 residues. The CDR3 nucleotides are TGTGCCAGCAGAAGACAGGGATCGGATGAGCAGTTCTTC. It codes for CASRRQGSDEQFF.

The CDR3 region has the DNA TGCGCCAGCAGCCCAGGGGGCGGGTCTGGGGCCAACGTCCTGACTTTC. Translating it yields CASSPGGGSGANVLTF. The V call is TRBV5-1, the J call TRBJ2-6; 8 nucleotides align to TRBD1. The CDR3 has 16 residues. V was pared by 4 bases and J by 1 base, with 4 bases of the junction left unmatched. Germline CDR1 SGHRS, CDR2 YFSETQ.

V and J are TRBV7-8 and TRBJ1-2; 7 bases agree with TRBD1. Germline values: CDR1 SGHVS, CDR2 FQNEAQ. V was clipped by 2 bases and J by 4 bases; unmatched bases: 7. The CDR3 extends over 15 amino acids. The CDR3 nucleotides read TGTGCCAGCAGCTTACAGGGACAGAGTAGCTATGGCTACACCTTC. Protein: CASSLQGQSSYGYTF. The full variable domain, completed using reference TRBV7-8 and TRBJ1-2, is GAGVSQSPRYKVAKRGQDVALRCDPISGHVSLFWYQQALGQGPEFLTYFQNEAQLDKSGLPSDRFFAERPEGSVSTLKIQRTQQEDSAVYLCASSLQGQSSYGYTFGSGTRLTVV.

This clone has only one observation. The chain carries TRBV2 and TRBJ2-3; weak D call: TRBD2 (6 bases). CDR1 and CDR2 (germline): SNHLY, FYNNEI. V was cut by 3 bases and J by 1 base, with 11 bases left in between. CDR3 length: 15 amino acids. The CDR3 coding sequence is TGTGCCAGCAGTGAGCGGGGCCAGGGCACAGATACGCAGTATTTT. Translated: CASSERGQGTDTQYF.

The gene calls are TRBV6-5 and TRBJ1-1; 9 bases match TRBD1. From germline, CDR1 is MNHEY and CDR2 SVGAGI. This CDR3 spans 14 amino acids. The trim removed 4 bases at V and 4 bases at J, leaving 4 bases unmatched. The CDR3 is CASSLQTGGTEAFF. The CDR3 bases are TGTGCCAGCAGTTTACAGACAGGGGGCACTGAAGCTTTCTTT.

The rearrangement links TRBV5-8 to TRBJ1-1, with D unclear. The V gene's germline CDR1 is SGHTS and CDR2 YDEGEE. The CDR3 consists of 15 residues. Trimming pared 1 base from V and 5 bases from J, leaving 15 bases between. The CDR3 nucleotides are TGTGCCAGCAGCTTGTTAATTGGCCCGGAGACTGAAGCTTTCTTT. It encodes CASSLLIGPETEAFF.

V usage is TRBV28 and J usage is TRBJ2-7; 13 bases fit TRBD2. The CDR3 has 14 residues. Looked up from germline, CDR1 is MDHEN and CDR2 is SYDVKM. The V gene end was trimmed by 8 bases and the J gene end by 6 bases; junction bases not matched to a gene: 7. Here the CDR3 reads CASRTSGGAGEQYF. CDR3 coding DNA: TGTGCCAGCCGTACTAGCGGGGGGGCCGGCGAGCAGTACTTC.

The V and J genes are TRBV10-1 and TRBJ2-2; TRBD2 might be the D (5 bases). The CDR3 length is 14 residues. From germline, CDR1 is WNHNN and CDR2 SYGVQD (reference sequence). V was shortened by 0 bases and J by 6 bases, with 8 bases between the two germline ends. The CDR3 sequence: CASSESSGSGELFF. The DNA for the CDR3 is TGCGCCAGCAGTGAGTCGTCGGGGTCCGGGGAGCTGTTTTTT.

The chain recombines TRBV21-1 with TRBJ1-6; the table's D call, TRBD1, was not checked against the DNA. TRBV21-1 is a recognized pseudogene. This CDR3 region has 18 residues. Here the CDR3 DNA reads TGTGCCAGCAGCAAAGCGGGACACTTGAGCTCCTATAATTCACCCCTCCACTTT. Amino acid sequence: CASSKAGHLSSYNSPLHF.

The rearrangement uses TRBV11-3 and TRBJ1-1; D may be TRBD1 (6 bases). The CDR3 extends over 16 amino acids. Germline V gene lookup returns CDR1 SGHNT and CDR2 YENEEA. Trimming pared 2 bases from V and 4 bases from J, leaving 17 bases between. The CDR3 loop is CASSLPNRAGPTEAFF. DNA of the CDR3: TGTGCCAGCAGCTTACCAAACAGGGCTGGTCCCACTGAAGCTTTCTTT. The entire variable domain, with the rest obtained from reference TRBV11-3 and TRBJ1-1, is as follows: EAGVVQSPRYKIIEKKQPVAFWCNPISGHNTLYWYLQNLGQGPELLIRYENEEAVDDSQLPKDRFSAERLKGVDSTLKIQPAELGDSAVYLCASSLPNRAGPTEAFFGQGTRLTVV.

The rearrangement uses TRBV12-3 or TRBV12-4 and TRBJ1-6; D gene ambiguous. The CDR3 consists of 12 residues. V was cut by 3 bases and J by 11 bases, with 8 bases left in between. The CDR3 DNA reads TGTGCCAGCAGTTTTTTCGAGACACCCCTCCACTTT. Translation gives CASSFFETPLHF.

The chain links TRBV11-3 to TRBJ1-1; 7 positions match TRBD1. Germline assignment: CDR1 SGHNT and CDR2 YENEEA. This CDR3 is built from 15 residues. Losses at the gene ends were 1 base for V and 0 bases for J; bases not matched to a gene: 2. CDR3 sequence (DNA): TGTGCCAGCAGCTTAGCCGGACAGGTGAACACTGAAGCTTTCTTT. This gives the protein CASSLAGQVNTEAFF.

The chain recombines TRBV27 with TRBJ2-3, with 12 bases identical to TRBD2. This CDR3 region has 17 residues. J lost 8 bases, V lost 3 bases, and 12 bases had no gene match. Germline lookup yields CDR1 MNHEY and CDR2 SMNVEV (reference sequence). CDR3 DNA: TGTGCCAGCAGTTTTACTAGCGGGGGGTCCTGGCGGAGTACGCAGTATTTT. This translates into CASSFTSGGSWRSTQYF.